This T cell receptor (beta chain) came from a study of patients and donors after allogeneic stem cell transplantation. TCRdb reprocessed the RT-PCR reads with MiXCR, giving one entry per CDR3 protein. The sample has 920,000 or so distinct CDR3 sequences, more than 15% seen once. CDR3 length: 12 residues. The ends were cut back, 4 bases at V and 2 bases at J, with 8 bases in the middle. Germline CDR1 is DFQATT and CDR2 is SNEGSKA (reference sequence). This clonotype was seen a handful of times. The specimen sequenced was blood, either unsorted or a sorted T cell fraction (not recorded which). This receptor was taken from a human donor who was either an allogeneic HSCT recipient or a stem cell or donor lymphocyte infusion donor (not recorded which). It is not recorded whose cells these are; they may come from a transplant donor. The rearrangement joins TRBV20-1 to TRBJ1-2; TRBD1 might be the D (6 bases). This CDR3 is CSANRENYGYTF. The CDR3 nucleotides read TGCAGTGCTAACAGGGAAAACTATGGCTACACCTTC.